The 3 T cell receptor beta chains below were found in one sample sequenced in a study of T cell changes during pregnancy in multiple sclerosis. Using immunoSEQ multiplex PCR, the repertoire was profiled, and TCRdb retains in-frame clones only, with some absent. The sample has 55,000 to 85,000 clones; around 90% are singletons. The sample was peripheral blood, taken in the third trimester of pregnancy. The receptors were sampled from a female donor with multiple sclerosis, enrolled in a pregnancy study.

The gene calls are TRBV15 and TRBJ1-3; D possibly corresponds to TRBD1 (6 bases). CDR3 size: 16 residues. The V end lost 1 base, the J end lost 0 bases, and 10 bases lay between the germline ends. Looked up from germline, CDR1 is LNHNV and CDR2 is YYDKDF (reference sequence). The CDR3 DNA sequence: TGTGCCACCAGCAGAGGAAAGGACAGCTCTGGAAACACCATATATTTT. As protein: CATSRGKDSSGNTIYF.

The chain uses TRBV2 and TRBJ1-1, with D possibly being TRBD1 (5 bases). Trimming took off 3 bases at V and 3 bases at J, with 8 bases between the two ends. The CDR3 spans 13 residues. CDR1 is SNHLY, CDR2 FYNNEI, per germline. The chain's CDR3 is CASSDAGYTEAFF. CDR3 nucleotide sequence: TGTGCCAGCAGTGATGCAGGGTACACTGAAGCTTTCTTT.

The rearrangement links TRBV6-5 to TRBJ2-5, with D possibly TRBD2 on 6 matching bases. The V end lost 7 bases, the J end lost 5 bases, and 17 bases lay between the germline ends. Germline CDR1 and CDR2: MNHEY and SVGAGI. The CDR3 consists of 14 residues. The CDR3 DNA sequence: TGTGCCAGCACCCACGGGCCTGGGGGGGAGACCCAGTACTTC. Its translation: CASTHGPGGETQYF.